Below are 15 T cell receptor beta chains sequenced from a single sample in a study of T cells in Graves' hyperthyroidism and ophthalmopathy. TCR beta CDR3 region amplification was performed from RNA transcripts. TCR CDR3 underwent first-round RT-PCR with the HTBI primer set. TCRdb used MiXCR to reprocess the multiplex PCR reads, holding one entry per CDR3 protein. The repertoire consists of around 350,000 distinct CDR3 sequences, with 15% to 20% occurring once and the leading ten covering about 4%. Sequenced input: blood. The source is a woman between 18 and 29 years old with Graves' hyperthyroidism.

This clonotype was observed at least ten times. The rearrangement links TRBV12-3 or TRBV12-4 to TRBJ1-1, with D unresolved. The length of the CDR3 is 14 residues. The V and J ends lost 3 bases and 1 base respectively, with 9 bases between them. CDR3 nucleotides: TGTGCCAGCAGTTTTGGCAGCTCGAACACTGAAGCTTTCTTT. Its protein is CASSFGSSNTEAFF.

This clonotype was picked up many times. The chain employs TRBV27 and TRBJ2-4; no clear D. Trimming took 5 bases from V and 0 from J, leaving 11 bases between them. The CDR3 length is 15 residues. The germline V gene encodes CDR1 MNHEY and CDR2 SMNVEV (reference sequence). CDR3 coding DNA: TGTGCCAGCAGTCCCTTTGTGGTAGCCAAAAACATTCAGTACTTC. Protein: CASSPFVVAKNIQYF.

There are many counts of this clonotype. CDR3 protein: CASRPPKGGTEAFF. The CDR3 DNA follows: TGTGCCAGCAGGCCACCAAAGGGAGGGACTGAAGCTTTCTTT. The V and J genes are TRBV6-5 and TRBJ1-1; D unclear. Trimming left V 6 bases short and J 5 bases short, with 16 bases between. CDR3 size: 14 residues. Germline-derived CDR1 and CDR2 are MNHEY and SVGAGI.

The sample holds many counts of this clonotype. This rearrangement joins TRBV24-1 to TRBJ1-1, with D possibly being TRBD1 (5 bases). The V gene's germline CDR1 is KGHDR and CDR2 SFDVKD. The V and J ends lost 8 bases and 0 bases respectively, with 12 bases between them. CDR3 length: 14 amino acids. The CDR3 sequence is CATTSGQMNTEAFF. In DNA, the CDR3 is TGTGCCACCACCTCGGGGCAAATGAACACTGAAGCTTTCTTT.

This chain joins TRBV5-8 and TRBJ1-1; TRBD1 matches at 12 bases. The CDR3 contains 15 residues. Germline V lookup: CDR1 SGHTS, CDR2 YDEGEE. The ends lost 5 bases at V and 5 bases at J; junction bases unmatched: 7. The CDR3 nucleotides read TGTGCCAGCAGTCGGGACAGGGGGCCGGGGACTGAAGCTTTCTTT. Its protein is CASSRDRGPGTEAFF.

This clonotype has a count of ten or more. The chain uses TRBV20-1 and TRBJ1-5; D is unclear. Germline-derived CDR1 and CDR2 are DFQATT and SNEGSKA (reference sequence). The CDR3 length is 14 residues. V was shortened by 0 bases and J by 2 bases, with 8 bases between the two germline ends. CDR3 coding DNA: TGCAGTGCTAGAGAGTTCGGGGGCAATCAGCCCCAGCATTTT. This translates into CSAREFGGNQPQHF.

This clonotype was seen many times. This chain connects TRBV12-3 or TRBV12-4 to TRBJ2-5; D gene uncertain. Trimming pared 8 bases from V and 2 bases from J, leaving 15 bases between. This CDR3 has 14 amino acids. CDR3 region: CASSSSSVQETQYF. The DNA of the CDR3 is TGTGCCAGCTCGAGTTCGTCGGTACAAGAGACCCAGTACTTC.

This clonotype occurred many times. The chain is built from TRBV7-9 and TRBJ2-5; D not resolved. V gave up 1 base and J gave up 1 base, with 7 bases separating them. There are 14 residues in the CDR3. Looked up from germline, CDR1 is SEHNR and CDR2 is FQNEAQ (reference sequence). CDR3 nucleotide sequence: TGTGCCAGCAGCTTAGAGGGCCCCCAAGAGACCCAGTACTTC. Its protein is CASSLEGPQETQYF.

This clonotype was detected ten times or more. The chain carries TRBV4-2 and TRBJ1-2; D remains unclear. V was trimmed by 1 base and J by 1 base, leaving 16 bases between them. Germline loops: CDR1 LGHNA, CDR2 YNFKEQ. The CDR3 length is 17 residues. CDR3 loop: CASSQAVQRNLNYGYTF. CDR3 bases: TGTGCCAGCAGCCAAGCTGTTCAACGGAACCTTAACTATGGCTACACCTTC.

This clonotype came up a few times. The chain recombines TRBV20-1 with TRBJ2-2; 9 nucleotides align to TRBD2. The CDR3 is 16 amino acids. J gave up 4 bases and V 3 bases, and 9 bases lay outside the gene matches. Germline lookup yields CDR1 DFQATT and CDR2 SNEGSKA (reference sequence). CDR3 residues: CSASGGTSGPTGELFF. The CDR3 nucleotides read TGCAGTGCTAGCGGCGGTACTAGCGGGCCCACCGGGGAGCTGTTTTTT.

This clonotype was recorded many times. This chain uses TRBV6-1 with TRBJ1-2; TRBD1 might be the D (6 bases). V lost 2 bases, J lost 6 bases, and 22 bases lay in between. The CDR3 sequence is 17 residues long. Germline loops: CDR1 MNHNS, CDR2 SASEGT. This chain's CDR3 is CASSEWYRRNREDGYTF. The CDR3 coding sequence is TGTGCCAGCAGTGAATGGTATAGGAGGAACAGGGAAGATGGCTACACCTTC.

This clonotype showed up just a few times. DNA for the CDR3: TGCAGTGCTAGAGATGGGGGAAGGGGTGCAGATACGCAGTATTTT. Protein product: CSARDGGRGADTQYF. The chain recombines TRBV20-1 with TRBJ2-3, with D possibly called TRBD1 or TRBD2 (5 bases each). V was clipped by 0 bases and J by 4 bases, with 14 bases between them. The CDR3 runs 15 residues. The germline gives CDR1 DFQATT, CDR2 SNEGSKA (reference sequence).

The gene calls are TRBV6-1 and TRBJ2-7; D tentatively reads TRBD1 or TRBD2 (5 bases each). V lost 3 bases and J 3 bases, leaving 9 bases between the germline ends. The germline V gene encodes CDR1 MNHNS and CDR2 SASEGT. The CDR3 covers 13 residues. This chain's CDR3 is CASSERGLYEQYF. CDR3 bases: TGTGCCAGCAGTGAGAGGGGCCTCTACGAGCAGTACTTC.

This clonotype was recorded many times. This rearrangement joins TRBV6-1 to TRBJ1-5, with 7 bases fitting TRBD1. The junction had 5 bases not matched to a gene; V was cut back by 2 bases and J by 1 base. Looked up from germline, CDR1 is MNHNS and CDR2 is SASEGT. This CDR3 is built from 16 residues. The CDR3 DNA reads as TGTGCCAGCAGTGAATTAGGGGGCGGGAGCAATCAGCCCCAGCATTTT. Its translation is CASSELGGGSNQPQHF.

This clonotype was observed at least ten times. The J gene is TRBJ2-5, the V gene TRBV29-1; 8 bases map to TRBD2. With V trimmed by 0 bases and J by 3 bases, 3 bases remained unmatched. This CDR3 comprises 14 residues. In germline, CDR1 is SQVTM, CDR2 ANQGSEA. This chain's CDR3 is CSVEEGLAKETQYF. Here the CDR3 DNA reads TGCAGCGTTGAAGAAGGACTAGCCAAAGAGACCCAGTACTTC. The variable domain in full, with the rest retrieved from reference TRBV29-1 and TRBJ2-5, is SAVISQKPSRDICQRGTSLTIQCQVDSQVTMMFWYRQQPGQSLTLIATANQGSEATYESGFVIDKFPISRPNLTFSTLTVSNMSPEDSSIYLCSVEEGLAKETQYFGPGTRLLVL.